What follows is one T cell receptor beta chain and its context. Its antigen is undetermined. This sample stems from a study of shared clonotypes between healthy human individuals. About the research overall: Each donor's CD4 naive and CD4 memory cells filled three plates apiece, CD8 naive two, and CD8 memory one.

Study-wide points: The sampled material consisted only of blood, and tissue repertoires are likely to differ.

Every subset had its genomic DNA shared out evenly among several immunoSEQ plates. Authors' analysis steps: Filtering differed for immunoSEQ, which gave only junction sequences without quality scores. Some clones are missing from TCRdb's copy, which holds only in-frame ones; the method was immunoSEQ multiplex PCR. V and J calls and clone size are as listed in that table; D and trimming were resolved from the DNA. The sample lists more than 2 million clones; 90% to 95% were seen once. The V end lost 7 bases, the J end lost 0 bases, and 9 bases lay between the germline ends. The CDR3 runs to 13 residues. Germline loops: CDR1 MDHEN, CDR2 SYDVKM.

This clonotype was obtained from a man younger than 35 in good health. This chain joins TRBV28 and TRBJ1-1; D is uncertain. Sequencing used naive CD4+ T cells sorted from blood. Subset: CD45RA+ positively selected. CDR3: CASTGAMNTEAFF. In DNA form, the CDR3 reads TGTGCCAGCACAGGAGCCATGAACACTGAAGCTTTCTTT.